The 25 T cell receptor beta chains in this list originate from one sample, sequenced in a study of T cells of healthy individuals. TCRdb processed the 5' RACE reads anew with MiXCR; each CDR3 protein has one entry. The top ten hold around 6.4% of the sample, which has some 100,000 distinct CDR3 sequences, roughly 15% seen once. These receptors were obtained from a human donor in good health.

This clonotype showed up just a few times. The genes are TRBV28 and TRBJ2-2, with D perhaps TRBD2 (6 bases). Trimming left V 8 bases short and J 2 bases short, with 12 bases between. Germline-derived CDR1 and CDR2 are MDHEN and SYDVKM. The CDR3 length is 14 residues. The CDR3 bases are TGTGCCAGCCGGGGCGGGAAAAACACCGGGGAGCTGTTTTTT. It encodes CASRGGKNTGELFF.

This clonotype was counted a few times. The chain links TRBV19 to TRBJ2-5, with D possibly matching TRBD2 (5 bases). Germline CDR1 is LNHDA and CDR2 is SQIVND (reference sequence). This CDR3 spans 13 amino acids. Trimming removed 3 bases from V and 2 bases from J, with 7 bases in between. CDR3 sequence: CASSISGQETQYF. The CDR3 DNA reads TGTGCCAGTAGTATCTCGGGACAAGAGACCCAGTACTTC.

This clonotype was detected ten times or more. This chain joins TRBV4-1 and TRBJ1-1; the D is unclear. This CDR3 region has 14 residues. V gave up 5 bases and J gave up 3 bases, with 13 bases separating them. From germline, CDR1 is MGHRA and CDR2 YSYEKL. CDR3 DNA sequence: TGCGCCAGCAGCGCCTACAGCGGTCACACTGAAGCTTTCTTT. Protein: CASSAYSGHTEAFF.

At least ten counts were recorded for this clonotype. The chain joins TRBV29-1 to TRBJ2-7; 12 bases are shared with TRBD2. The CDR3 contains 12 residues. Germline loops: CDR1 SQVTM, CDR2 ANQGSEA. Losses at the gene ends were 5 bases for V and 7 bases for J; bases not matched to a gene: 3. Here the CDR3 reads CSVLAGGKEQYF. DNA for the CDR3: TGCAGCGTTCTAGCGGGAGGGAAAGAGCAGTACTTC.

Many counts were recorded for this clonotype. This chain uses TRBV2 with TRBJ2-2; the D gene is possibly TRBD1 (6 bases). Germline CDR1 and CDR2: SNHLY and FYNNEI. Deletions cut 4 bases from V and 3 bases from J, with 12 bases between. CDR3 length: 15 amino acids. The CDR3 DNA follows: TGTGCCAGCAGTGGGCAGGGGCTGGACACCGGGGAGCTGTTTTTT. Translated, it gives CASSGQGLDTGELFF.

This clonotype was seen more than once but under ten times. The chain has TRBV7-6 and TRBJ1-1; D gene unclear. From germline, CDR1 is SGHVS and CDR2 FNYEAQ. The CDR3 totals 14 residues. The germline V and J ends were trimmed by 5 bases and 9 bases, with 19 bases remaining between them. CDR3 bases: TGTGCCAGCAGCCCCAGCACCGGGAGCTTGAAAGCTTTCTTT. It encodes CASSPSTGSLKAFF. The full variable domain, rest sourced from reference TRBV7-6 and TRBJ1-1, is GAGVSQSPRYKVTKRGQDVALRCDPISGHVSLYWYRQALGQGPEFLTYFNYEAQQDKSGLPNDRFSAERPEGSISTLTIQRTEQRDSAMYRCASSPSTGSLKAFFGQGTRLTVV.

This clonotype was seen a few times. CDR3 coding DNA: TGTGCCAGCTCCCCGGAGAACTATGGCTACACCTTC. It translates to CASSPENYGYTF. The rearrangement joins TRBV18 to TRBJ1-2, with D uncertain. The germline V gene has CDR1 KGHSH and CDR2 LQKENI. V shed 6 bases and J shed 2 bases, with 7 bases lying between them. The CDR3 totals 12 residues.

V is TRBV14 and J is TRBJ2-5; unclear D gene. This CDR3 region has 13 residues. Germline CDR1 is SGHDN and CDR2 is FVKESK. The V gene lost 2 bases and the J gene lost 5 bases, with 9 bases spanning the gap. The CDR3 reads CASSQLFGETQYF. The CDR3 DNA reads as TGTGCCAGCAGCCAACTTTTCGGGGAGACCCAGTACTTC.

This clonotype appeared a few times. This rearrangement joins TRBV11-2 to TRBJ2-3, with a tentative D call TRBD2 (6 bases). V lost 11 bases and J lost 2, with 14 bases in between. The CDR3 runs to 13 residues. CDR1 SGHAT and CDR2 FQNNGV come from the germline V gene. The chain's CDR3 is CASRELATDTQYF. CDR3 DNA: TGTGCCTCCCGGGAACTAGCCACAGATACGCAGTATTTT.

V and J are TRBV15 and TRBJ1-1; perhaps TRBD1 as D (5 bases). CDR1 and CDR2 from the germline V gene are LNHNV and YYDKDF (reference sequence). CDR3 size: 14 residues. V was trimmed by 3 bases and J by 4 bases, leaving 12 bases between them. CDR3 in amino acids: CATSSGGQPTEAFF. The CDR3, as DNA: TGTGCCACCAGCAGTGGGGGTCAACCCACTGAAGCTTTCTTT.

The chain uses TRBV25-1 and TRBJ1-6; the match to TRBD1 covers 8 bases. J lost 9 bases, V lost 4 bases, and 5 bases had no gene match. CDR1 and CDR2 from the germline V gene are MGHDK and SYGVNS. The CDR3 has 14 amino acids. DNA for the CDR3: TGTGCCAGCAGTGCGGGACAGGAGATTTCACCCCTCCACTTT. It codes for CASSAGQEISPLHF.

The rearrangement joins TRBV20-1 to TRBJ1-5, with D possibly matching TRBD1 (6 bases). The V end lost 3 bases, the J end lost 9 bases, and 12 bases lay between the germline ends. Per the germline V gene, CDR1 is DFQATT and CDR2 is SNEGSKA (reference sequence). The CDR3 is 12 amino acids. CDR3 sequence: CSASQGRRPQHF. The CDR3 nucleotides read TGCAGTGCTAGCCAGGGGAGAAGGCCCCAGCATTTT.

This clonotype was counted at least ten times. The V call is TRBV20-1, the J call TRBJ2-5, with a tentative D call TRBD2 (5 bases). V dropped 5 bases and J dropped 7 bases, with 14 bases sitting between them. CDR3 size: 12 residues. Germline V lookup: CDR1 DFQATT, CDR2 SNEGSKA (reference sequence). CDR3 residues: CSAGGSAGTQYF. Written as DNA, the CDR3 is TGCAGTGCTGGAGGCAGCGCAGGGACCCAGTACTTC.

The chain combines TRBV12-3 or TRBV12-4 with TRBJ2-5; 9 nucleotides line up with TRBD1. This CDR3 has 17 amino acids. V lost 2 bases to trimming and J lost 5 bases; unmatched junction nucleotides: 12. CDR3: CASSLKTTGGLSETQYF. The CDR3 DNA sequence: TGTGCCAGCAGTTTAAAAACAACAGGGGGCTTATCCGAGACCCAGTACTTC.

The V gene is TRBV3-1, the J gene TRBJ1-5; a weak D match, TRBD1 (6 bases). Trimming removed 2 bases at V and 7 bases at J, with 15 bases between. Germline V gene lookup returns CDR1 LGHDT and CDR2 YNNKEL (reference sequence). The CDR3 totals 15 residues. The CDR3 loop is CASSQTQGMSQPQHF. The CDR3 bases are TGTGCCAGCAGCCAAACCCAGGGGATGAGCCAGCCCCAGCATTTT. Supplemented by reference TRBV3-1 and TRBJ1-5, the full variable domain reads DTAVSQTPKYLVTQMGNDKSIKCEQNLGHDTMYWYKQDSKKFLKIMFSYNNKELIINETVPNRFSPKSPDKAHLNLHINSLELGDSAVYFCASSQTQGMSQPQHFGDGTRLSIL.

This CDR3 reads CASRDGNTEAFF. The CDR3 region has the DNA TGCGCCAGCAGGGATGGGAACACTGAAGCTTTCTTT. This chain connects TRBV5-1 to TRBJ1-1; D ambiguous. This CDR3 has 12 amino acids. Looked up from germline, CDR1 is SGHRS and CDR2 is YFSETQ. The V end was cut by 5 bases, the J end by 1 base, with 6 bases between.

The genes are TRBV7-9 and TRBJ2-3; D is unclear. The CDR3 covers 14 residues. V was clipped by 2 bases and J by 4 bases, with 10 bases between them. Germline-derived CDR1 and CDR2 are SEHNR and FQNEAQ (reference sequence). This chain's CDR3 is CASSLLSTADTQYF. The CDR3 DNA sequence: TGTGCCAGCAGCTTATTGTCCACGGCAGATACGCAGTATTTT.

This chain uses TRBV7-9 with TRBJ2-2; no firm D call. The germline gives CDR1 SEHNR, CDR2 FQNEAQ (reference sequence). Trimming took off 5 bases at V and 2 bases at J, with 9 bases between the two ends. The CDR3 covers 14 residues. The CDR3 bases are TGTGCCAGCAGCCCCACAACAAACACCGGGGAGCTGTTTTTT. Translated: CASSPTTNTGELFF. The complete variable domain, with remaining parts taken from reference TRBV7-9 and TRBJ2-2, reads DTGVSQNPRHKITKRGQNVTFRCDPISEHNRLYWYRQTLGQGPEFLTYFQNEAQLEKSRLLSDRFSAERPKGSFSTLEIQRTEQGDSAMYLCASSPTTNTGELFFGEGSRLTVL.

This clonotype has more than one count but fewer than ten. The chain recombines TRBV28 with TRBJ1-5; D possibly corresponds to TRBD1 (5 bases). CDR1 and CDR2 from the germline V gene are MDHEN and SYDVKM. The CDR3 covers 14 residues. V lost 7 bases and J 5 bases, leaving 15 bases between the germline ends. CDR3 in DNA: TGTGCCAGCATGGGAAGGGCAGGGCATCAGCCCCAGCATTTT. Translated: CASMGRAGHQPQHF.

At least ten counts were recorded for this clonotype. The V and J genes are TRBV14 and TRBJ2-1, with D possibly being TRBD2 (5 bases). The V end lost 0 bases, the J end lost 0 bases, and 9 bases lay between the germline ends. The CDR3 covers 16 residues. Germline CDR1 is SGHDN and CDR2 is FVKESK. CDR3 sequence (DNA): TGTGCCAGCAGCCAAGATCTAGGGAGCTCCTACAATGAGCAGTTCTTC. Residues: CASSQDLGSSYNEQFF.

This sequence joins TRBV20-1 and TRBJ1-3; TRBD1 agrees at 10 bases. This CDR3 has 20 amino acids. V shed 2 bases, J shed 3 bases, and the junction held 19 bases outside the gene matches. Germline V gene data show CDR1 as DFQATT and CDR2 as SNEGSKA (reference sequence). CDR3 bases: TGCAGTGCTAGAACTCCCCTTTCAGGCCGGGGACAGGGGATTGGAAACACCATATATTTT. It yields the protein CSARTPLSGRGQGIGNTIYF.

The rearrangement links TRBV3-1 to TRBJ2-1; the D gene is possibly TRBD1 (5 bases). V dropped 0 bases and J dropped 8 bases, with 17 bases sitting between them. This CDR3 region has 16 residues. Germline assignment: CDR1 LGHDT and CDR2 YNNKEL (reference sequence). DNA of the CDR3: TGTGCCAGCAGCCAAGATAATCCAGGGTTTGGGGATGAGCAGTTCTTC. This sequence encodes CASSQDNPGFGDEQFF.

This clonotype was seen at least ten times. Here the CDR3 DNA reads TGCGCCAGCAGCCAACTAAGCGGGAGGGCCAATGAGCAGTTCTTC. It codes for CASSQLSGRANEQFF. The rearrangement joins TRBV4-3 to TRBJ2-1, with 10 bases matching TRBD2. Germline CDR1 reads LGHNA; CDR2 reads YSLEER. The trim removed 2 bases at V and 6 bases at J, leaving 4 bases unmatched. CDR3 length: 15 residues.

The V gene is TRBV4-3, the J gene TRBJ1-2; D call uncertain. CDR1 is LGHNA and CDR2 is YSLEER in the germline V gene. This CDR3 spans 15 amino acids. Trimming removed 0 bases at V and 8 bases at J, with 16 bases between. The CDR3 here is CASSQDSRTVGGYTF. The CDR3 DNA is TGCGCCAGCAGCCAAGATTCGCGCACCGTAGGGGGCTACACCTTC.

The chain uses TRBV7-2 and TRBJ2-1, with D perhaps TRBD2 (6 bases). Germline CDR1 is SGHTA and CDR2 is FQGNSA. The CDR3 runs 15 residues. Trimming pared 6 bases from V and 10 bases from J, leaving 22 bases between. CDR3 nucleotide sequence: TGTGCCAGCAGACGCACCGGGACTGGGAGCTACGAGCAGTTCTTC. The encoded protein is CASRRTGTGSYEQFF.